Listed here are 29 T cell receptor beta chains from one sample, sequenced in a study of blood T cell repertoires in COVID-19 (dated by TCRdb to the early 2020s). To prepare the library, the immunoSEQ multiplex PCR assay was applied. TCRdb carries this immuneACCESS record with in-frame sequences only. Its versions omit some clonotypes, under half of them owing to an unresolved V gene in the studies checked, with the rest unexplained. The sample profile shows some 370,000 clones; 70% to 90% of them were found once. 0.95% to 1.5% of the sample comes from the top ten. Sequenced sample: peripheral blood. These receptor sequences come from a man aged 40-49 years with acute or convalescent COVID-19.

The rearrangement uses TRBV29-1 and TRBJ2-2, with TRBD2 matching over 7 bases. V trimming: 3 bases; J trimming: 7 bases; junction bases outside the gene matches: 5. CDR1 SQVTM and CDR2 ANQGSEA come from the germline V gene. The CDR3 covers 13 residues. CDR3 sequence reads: CSVDSSGVGELFF. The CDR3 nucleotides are TGCAGCGTTGACTCAAGCGGGGTCGGGGAGCTGTTTTTT.

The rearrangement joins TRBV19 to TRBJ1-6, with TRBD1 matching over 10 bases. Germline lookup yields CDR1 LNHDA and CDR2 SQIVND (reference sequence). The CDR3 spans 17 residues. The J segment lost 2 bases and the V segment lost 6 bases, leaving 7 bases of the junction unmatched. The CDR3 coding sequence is TGTGCCAGTAGGGACAGGGGGATCGTAACCTATAATTCACCCCTCCACTTT. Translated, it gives CASRDRGIVTYNSPLHF.

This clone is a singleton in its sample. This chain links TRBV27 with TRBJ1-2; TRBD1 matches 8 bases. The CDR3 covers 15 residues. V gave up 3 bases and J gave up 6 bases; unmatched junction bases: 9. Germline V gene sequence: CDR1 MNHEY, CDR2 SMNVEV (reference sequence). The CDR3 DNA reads TGTGCCAGCAGTTTCGACAGGGGCCGCCCAAATGGCTACACCTTC. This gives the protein CASSFDRGRPNGYTF.

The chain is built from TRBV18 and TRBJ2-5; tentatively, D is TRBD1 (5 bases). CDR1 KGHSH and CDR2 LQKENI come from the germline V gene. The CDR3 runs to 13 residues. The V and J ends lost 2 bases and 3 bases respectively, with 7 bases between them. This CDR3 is CASSPEGEETQYF. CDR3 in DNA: TGTGCCAGCTCACCAGAAGGGGAAGAGACCCAGTACTTC.

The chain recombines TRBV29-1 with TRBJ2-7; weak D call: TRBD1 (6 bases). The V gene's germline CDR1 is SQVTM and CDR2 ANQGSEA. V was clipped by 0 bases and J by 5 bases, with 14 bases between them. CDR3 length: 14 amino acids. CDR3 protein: CSVEEPGHPDEQYF. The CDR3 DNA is TGCAGCGTTGAAGAACCGGGACATCCCGACGAGCAGTACTTC.

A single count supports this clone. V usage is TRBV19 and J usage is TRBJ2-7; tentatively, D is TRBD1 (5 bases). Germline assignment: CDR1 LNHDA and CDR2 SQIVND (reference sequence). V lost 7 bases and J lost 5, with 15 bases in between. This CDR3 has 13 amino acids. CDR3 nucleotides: TGTGCCAGTACCCACTCAGGGTCGGACGAGCAGTACTTC. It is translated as CASTHSGSDEQYF.

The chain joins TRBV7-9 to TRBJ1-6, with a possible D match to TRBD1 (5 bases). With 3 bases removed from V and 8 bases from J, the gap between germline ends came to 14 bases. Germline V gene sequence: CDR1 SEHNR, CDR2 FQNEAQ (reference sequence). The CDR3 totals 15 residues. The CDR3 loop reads CASSFMGGGDSPLHF. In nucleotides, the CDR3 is TGTGCCAGCAGCTTCATGGGGGGAGGGGATTCACCCCTCCACTTT. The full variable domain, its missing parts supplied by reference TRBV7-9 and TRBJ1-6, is DTGVSQNPRHKITKRGQNVTFRCDPISEHNRLYWYRQTLGQGPEFLTYFQNEAQLEKSRLLSDRFSAERPKGSFSTLEIQRTEQGDSAMYLCASSFMGGGDSPLHFGNGTRLTVT.

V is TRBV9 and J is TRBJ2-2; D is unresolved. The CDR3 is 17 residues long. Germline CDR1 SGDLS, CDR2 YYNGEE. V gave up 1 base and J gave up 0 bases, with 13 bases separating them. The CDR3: CASSVPSRSANTGELFF. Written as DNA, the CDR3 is TGTGCCAGCAGCGTACCCTCAAGGAGTGCGAACACCGGGGAGCTGTTTTTT.

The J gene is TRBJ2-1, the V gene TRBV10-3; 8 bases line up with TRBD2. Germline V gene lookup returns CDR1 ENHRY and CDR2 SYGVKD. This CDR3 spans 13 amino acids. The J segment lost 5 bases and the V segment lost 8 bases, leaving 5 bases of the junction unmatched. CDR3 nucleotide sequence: TGTGCCATCCTACTAGCGGACAACAATGAGCAGTTCTTC. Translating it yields CAILLADNNEQFF.

CDR3 loop: CSVLLYPEQYF. The CDR3 region has the DNA TGCAGCGTTCTCCTCTACCCTGAGCAGTACTTC. The chain links TRBV29-1 to TRBJ2-7; D remains ambiguous. Deletions cut 5 bases from V and 7 bases from J, with 12 bases between. This CDR3 has 11 residues. The germline gives CDR1 SQVTM, CDR2 ANQGSEA.

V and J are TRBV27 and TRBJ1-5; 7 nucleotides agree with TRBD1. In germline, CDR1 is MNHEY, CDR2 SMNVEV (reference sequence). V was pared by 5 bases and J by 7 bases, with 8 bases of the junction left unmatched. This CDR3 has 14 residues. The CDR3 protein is CASSIRDRQQPQHF. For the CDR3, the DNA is TGTGCCAGCAGTATCCGGGACAGACAACAGCCCCAGCATTTT.

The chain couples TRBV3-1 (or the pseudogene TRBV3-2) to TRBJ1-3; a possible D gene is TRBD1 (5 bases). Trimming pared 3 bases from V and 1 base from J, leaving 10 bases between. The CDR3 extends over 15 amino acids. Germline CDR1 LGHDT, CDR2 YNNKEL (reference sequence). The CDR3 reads CASSQMGGSGNTIYF. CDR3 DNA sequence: TGTGCCAGCAGCCAGATGGGGGGATCTGGAAACACCATATATTTT.

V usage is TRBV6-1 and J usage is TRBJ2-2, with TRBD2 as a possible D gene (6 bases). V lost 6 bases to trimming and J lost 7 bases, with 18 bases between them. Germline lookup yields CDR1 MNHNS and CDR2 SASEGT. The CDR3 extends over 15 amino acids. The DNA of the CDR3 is TGTGCCAGCAGCCGGAAGACTAGTTCGCACGGGGAGCTGTTTTTT. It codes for CASSRKTSSHGELFF.

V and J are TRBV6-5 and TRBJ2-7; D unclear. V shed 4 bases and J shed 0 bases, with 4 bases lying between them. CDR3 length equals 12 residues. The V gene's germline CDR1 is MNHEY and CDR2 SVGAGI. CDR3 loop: CASSSNSYEQYF. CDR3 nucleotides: TGTGCCAGCAGTTCCAACTCCTACGAGCAGTACTTC.

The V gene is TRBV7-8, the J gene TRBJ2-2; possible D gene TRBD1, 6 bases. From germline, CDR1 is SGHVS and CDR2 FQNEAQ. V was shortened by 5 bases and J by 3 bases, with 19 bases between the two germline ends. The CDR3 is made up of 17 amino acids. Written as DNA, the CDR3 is TGTGCCAGCAGCCCCTACAGACAGGCGTTAGACACCGGGGAGCTGTTTTTT. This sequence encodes CASSPYRQALDTGELFF. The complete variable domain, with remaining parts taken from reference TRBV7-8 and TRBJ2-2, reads GAGVSQSPRYKVAKRGQDVALRCDPISGHVSLFWYQQALGQGPEFLTYFQNEAQLDKSGLPSDRFFAERPEGSVSTLKIQRTQQEDSAVYLCASSPYRQALDTGELFFGEGSRLTVL.

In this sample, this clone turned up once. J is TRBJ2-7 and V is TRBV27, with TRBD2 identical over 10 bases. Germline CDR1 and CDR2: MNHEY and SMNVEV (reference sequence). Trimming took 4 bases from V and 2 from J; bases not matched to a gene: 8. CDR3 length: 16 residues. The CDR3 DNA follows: TGTGCCAGCAGTTCCCCGACTAGCGGGCGGCCCTACGAGCAGTACTTC. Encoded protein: CASSSPTSGRPYEQYF.

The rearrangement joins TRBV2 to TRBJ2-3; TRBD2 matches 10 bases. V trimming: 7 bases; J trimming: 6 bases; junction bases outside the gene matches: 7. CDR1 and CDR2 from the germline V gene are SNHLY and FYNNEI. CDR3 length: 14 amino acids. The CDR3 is CASNKRGGRDTQYF. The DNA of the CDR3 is TGTGCCAGCAATAAGCGGGGGGGCCGGGATACGCAGTATTTT.

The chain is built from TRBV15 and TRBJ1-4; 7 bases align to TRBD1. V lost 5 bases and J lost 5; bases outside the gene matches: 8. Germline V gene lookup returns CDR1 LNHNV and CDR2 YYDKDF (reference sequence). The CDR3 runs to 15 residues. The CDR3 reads CATSPKTGLNEKLFF. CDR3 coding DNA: TGTGCCACCAGCCCAAAGACAGGGCTGAATGAAAAACTGTTTTTT.

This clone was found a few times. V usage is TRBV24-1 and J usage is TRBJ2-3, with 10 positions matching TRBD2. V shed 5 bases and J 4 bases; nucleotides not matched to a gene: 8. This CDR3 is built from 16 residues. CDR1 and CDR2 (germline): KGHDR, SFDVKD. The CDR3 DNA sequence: TGTGCCACCAGTGGAAAATCTAGCGGGAGTCCAGATACGCAGTATTTT. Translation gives CATSGKSSGSPDTQYF.

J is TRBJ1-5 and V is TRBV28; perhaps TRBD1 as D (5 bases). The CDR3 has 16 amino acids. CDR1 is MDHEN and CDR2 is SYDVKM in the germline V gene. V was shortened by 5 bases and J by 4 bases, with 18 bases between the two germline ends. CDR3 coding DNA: TGTGCCAGCAGTCTACGGCCGGGGGGAGGGAATCAGCCCCAGCATTTT. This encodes CASSLRPGGGNQPQHF.

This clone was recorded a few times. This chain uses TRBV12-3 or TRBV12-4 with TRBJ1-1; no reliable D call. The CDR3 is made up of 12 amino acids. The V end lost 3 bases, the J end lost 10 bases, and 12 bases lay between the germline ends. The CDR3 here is CASSLGSQAAFF. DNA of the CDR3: TGTGCCAGCAGTTTGGGTTCGCAGGCAGCTTTCTTT.

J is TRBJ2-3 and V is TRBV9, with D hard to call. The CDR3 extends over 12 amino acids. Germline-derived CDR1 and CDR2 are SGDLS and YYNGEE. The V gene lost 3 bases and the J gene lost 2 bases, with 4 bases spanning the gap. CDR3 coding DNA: TGTGCCAGCAGCGCCCACACAGATACGCAGTATTTT. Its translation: CASSAHTDTQYF.

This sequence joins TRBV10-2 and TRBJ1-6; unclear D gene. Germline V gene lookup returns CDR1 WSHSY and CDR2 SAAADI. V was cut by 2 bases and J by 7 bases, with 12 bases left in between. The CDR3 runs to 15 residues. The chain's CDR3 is CASSERNGGNSPLHF. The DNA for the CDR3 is TGCGCCAGCAGTGAGCGGAACGGAGGGAATTCACCCCTCCACTTT.

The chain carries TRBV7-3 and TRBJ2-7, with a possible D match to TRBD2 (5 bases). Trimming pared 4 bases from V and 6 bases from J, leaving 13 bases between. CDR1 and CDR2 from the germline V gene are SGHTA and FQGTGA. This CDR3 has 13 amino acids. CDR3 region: CASSYTRGGEQYF. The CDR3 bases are TGTGCCAGCAGCTATACTAGAGGCGGCGAGCAGTACTTC.

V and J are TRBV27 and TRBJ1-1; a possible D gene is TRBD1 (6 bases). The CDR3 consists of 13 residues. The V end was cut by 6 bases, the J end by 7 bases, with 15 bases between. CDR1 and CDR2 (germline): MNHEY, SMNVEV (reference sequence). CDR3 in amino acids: CASSPGTHHEAFF. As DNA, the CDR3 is TGTGCCAGCAGCCCGGGGACACACCATGAAGCTTTCTTT.

The CDR3 nucleotides are TGTGCCAGCAGCGCTGGGGGCGGCGAGCAGTTCTTC. Translated, it gives CASSAGGGEQFF. This chain links TRBV9 with TRBJ2-1, with D possibly being TRBD1 (6 bases). The V gene lost 3 bases and the J gene lost 10 bases, with 11 bases spanning the gap. This CDR3 has 12 amino acids. In germline, CDR1 is SGDLS, CDR2 YYNGEE. The whole variable domain, remainder taken from reference TRBV9 and TRBJ2-1, is DSGVTQTPKHLITATGQRVTLRCSPRSGDLSVYWYQQSLDQGLQFLIQYYNGEERAKGNILERFSAQQFPDLHSELNLSSLELGDSALYFCASSAGGGEQFFGPGTRLTVL.

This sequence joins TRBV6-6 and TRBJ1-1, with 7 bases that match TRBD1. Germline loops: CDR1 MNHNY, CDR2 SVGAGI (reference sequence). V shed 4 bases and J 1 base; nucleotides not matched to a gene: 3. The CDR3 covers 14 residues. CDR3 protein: CASSLQGSNTEAFF. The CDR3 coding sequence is TGTGCCAGCAGTTTACAGGGGTCGAACACTGAAGCTTTCTTT.

The chain's CDR3 is CAWSVSPRVQDTQYF. Here the CDR3 DNA reads TGTGCCTGGAGTGTATCCCCCCGGGTTCAAGATACGCAGTATTTT. V gene TRBV30 combines with J gene TRBJ2-3; D is ambiguous. The CDR3 loop spans 15 amino acids. Germline lookup yields CDR1 GTSNPN and CDR2 SVGIG (reference sequence). The V end was cut by 0 bases, the J end by 5 bases, with 15 bases between.

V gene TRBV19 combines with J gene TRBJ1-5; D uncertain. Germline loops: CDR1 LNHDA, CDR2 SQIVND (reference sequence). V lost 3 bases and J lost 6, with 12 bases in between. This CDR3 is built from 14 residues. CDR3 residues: CASSMQAQSQPQHF. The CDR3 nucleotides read TGTGCCAGTAGTATGCAAGCCCAAAGTCAGCCCCAGCATTTT.